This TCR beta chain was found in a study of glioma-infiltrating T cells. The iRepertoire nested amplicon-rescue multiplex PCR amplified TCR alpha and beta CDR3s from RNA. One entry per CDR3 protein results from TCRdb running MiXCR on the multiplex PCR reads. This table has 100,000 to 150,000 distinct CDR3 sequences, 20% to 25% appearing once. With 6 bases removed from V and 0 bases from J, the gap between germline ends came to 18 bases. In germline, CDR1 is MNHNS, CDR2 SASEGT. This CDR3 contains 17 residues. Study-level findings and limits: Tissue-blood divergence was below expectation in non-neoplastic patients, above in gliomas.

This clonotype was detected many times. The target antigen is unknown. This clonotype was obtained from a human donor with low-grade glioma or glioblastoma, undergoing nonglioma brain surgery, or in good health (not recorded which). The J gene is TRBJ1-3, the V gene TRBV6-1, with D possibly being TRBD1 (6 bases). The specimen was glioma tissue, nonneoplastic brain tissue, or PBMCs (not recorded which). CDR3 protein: CASSRGSYTVSGNTIYF. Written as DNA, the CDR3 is TGTGCCAGCAGCAGGGGCTCCTACACCGTCTCTGGAAACACCATATATTTT.